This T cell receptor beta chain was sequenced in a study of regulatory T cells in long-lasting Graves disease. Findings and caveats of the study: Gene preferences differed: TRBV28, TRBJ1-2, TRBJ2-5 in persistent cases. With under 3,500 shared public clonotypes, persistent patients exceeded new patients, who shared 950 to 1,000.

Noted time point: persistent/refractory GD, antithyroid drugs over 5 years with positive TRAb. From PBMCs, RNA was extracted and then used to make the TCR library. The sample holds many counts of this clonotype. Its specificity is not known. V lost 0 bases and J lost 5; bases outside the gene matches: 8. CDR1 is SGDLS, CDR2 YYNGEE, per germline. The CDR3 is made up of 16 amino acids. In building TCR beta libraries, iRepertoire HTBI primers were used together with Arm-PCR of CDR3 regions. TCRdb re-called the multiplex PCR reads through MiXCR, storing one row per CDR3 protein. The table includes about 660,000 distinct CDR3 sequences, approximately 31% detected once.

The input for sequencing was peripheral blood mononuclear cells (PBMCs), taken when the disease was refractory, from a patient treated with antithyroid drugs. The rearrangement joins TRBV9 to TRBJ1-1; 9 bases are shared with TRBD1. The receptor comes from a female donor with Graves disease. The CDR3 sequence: CASSVGSRDRATEAFF. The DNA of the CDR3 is TGTGCCAGCAGCGTAGGGTCTCGGGACAGGGCGACTGAAGCTTTCTTT.